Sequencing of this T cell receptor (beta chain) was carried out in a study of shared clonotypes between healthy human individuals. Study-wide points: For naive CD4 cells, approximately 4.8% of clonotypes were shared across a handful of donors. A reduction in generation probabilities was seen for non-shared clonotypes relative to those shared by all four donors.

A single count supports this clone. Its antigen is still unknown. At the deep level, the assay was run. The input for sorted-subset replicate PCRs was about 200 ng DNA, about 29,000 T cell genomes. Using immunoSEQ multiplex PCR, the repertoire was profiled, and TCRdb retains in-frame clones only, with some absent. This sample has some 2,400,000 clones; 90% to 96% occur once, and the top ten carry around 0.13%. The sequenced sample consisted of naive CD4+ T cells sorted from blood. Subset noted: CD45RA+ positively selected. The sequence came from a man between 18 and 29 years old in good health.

CDR3 residues: CASRGFSGGQSTDTQYF. The CDR3 DNA sequence: TGTGCCAGCAGGGGATTTAGCGGGGGGCAAAGCACAGATACGCAGTATTTT. The rearrangement links TRBV2 to TRBJ2-3, with 10 bases lining up with TRBD2. Germline lookup yields CDR1 SNHLY and CDR2 FYNNEI. The V gene end was trimmed by 6 bases and the J gene end by 0 bases; junction bases not matched to a gene: 9. The CDR3 covers 17 residues.